Shown below are 8 T cell receptor beta chains from a single sample sequenced in a study of blood T cell repertoires in COVID-19. Profiling relied on immunoSEQ multiplex PCR, and the TCRdb table lists in-frame clones only, not all of them. The sample has approximately 360,000 clones, roughly 90% seen once. Source material: peripheral blood. These receptors came from a man aged 40-50 years with acute or convalescent COVID-19.

V usage is TRBV19 and J usage is TRBJ1-5; D is ambiguous. Germline lookup yields CDR1 LNHDA and CDR2 SQIVND (reference sequence). The CDR3 loop spans 13 amino acids. The V end lost 10 bases, the J end lost 4 bases, and 14 bases lay between the germline ends. CDR3 nucleotides: TGTGCCATATCTGATGGAGGGAATCAGCCCCAGCATTTT. This codes for CAISDGGNQPQHF.

This clone was counted once. Other DNA sequences within the sample encode an identical CDR3. The genes are TRBV9 and TRBJ2-3; TRBD2 matches at 7 bases. This CDR3 contains 15 residues. Germline V gene sequence: CDR1 SGDLS, CDR2 YYNGEE. V shed 1 base, J shed 0 bases, and the junction held 2 bases outside the gene matches. CDR3: CASSVLSGSTDTQYF. The DNA of the CDR3 is TGTGCCAGCAGCGTACTTAGCGGGAGCACAGATACGCAGTATTTT.

The V gene is TRBV7-3, the J gene TRBJ2-5; 8 nucleotides line up with TRBD2. Unmatched junction bases numbered 8, after V lost 5 bases and J lost 3 bases. CDR1 SGHTA and CDR2 FQGTGA come from the germline V gene. The CDR3 has 15 residues. This CDR3 reads CASSSVAGREETQYF. Written as DNA, the CDR3 is TGTGCCAGCAGCAGCGTAGCGGGGAGGGAAGAGACCCAGTACTTC.

In this sample, this clone turned up once. The chain joins TRBV5-1 to TRBJ1-4, with TRBD1 matching over 7 bases. V was clipped by 3 bases and J by 5 bases; unmatched bases: 7. Germline CDR1 reads SGHRS; CDR2 reads YFSETQ. The CDR3 covers 15 residues. CDR3 DNA: TGCGCCAGCAGCTCAGGACAGGAAAAAAATGAAAAACTGTTTTTT. Translation: CASSSGQEKNEKLFF.

The chain employs TRBV10-2 and TRBJ1-3, with D maybe TRBD1 (6 bases). Per the germline V gene, CDR1 is WSHSY and CDR2 is SAAADI. The CDR3 is 16 residues long. Trimming took off 0 bases at V and 3 bases at J, with 12 bases between the two ends. In DNA, the CDR3 is TGCGCCAGCAGTGAGTCGTGGGACAAACTTGGAAACACCATATATTTT. Its protein product is CASSESWDKLGNTIYF.

The chain links TRBV7-2 to TRBJ1-4, with 10 bases fitting TRBD1. Trimming at V came to 6 bases and at J to 4 bases, leaving 2 bases not matched to a gene. Germline V CDR1 and CDR2: SGHTA, FQGNSA. The CDR3 extends over 14 amino acids. CDR3: CASRGQGNNEKLFF. CDR3 coding DNA: TGTGCCAGCAGGGGACAGGGGAATAATGAAAAACTGTTTTTT.

This clone was recorded only once. The rearrangement links TRBV7-8 to TRBJ1-2; a possible D gene is TRBD1 (5 bases). Trimming removed 3 bases at V and 2 bases at J, with 10 bases between. Germline values: CDR1 SGHVS, CDR2 FQNEAQ. CDR3 length: 14 amino acids. CDR3 in amino acids: CASSFQGSNYGYTF. Written as DNA, the CDR3 is TGTGCCAGCAGCTTCCAGGGTTCCAACTATGGCTACACCTTC.

The chain is built from TRBV4-2 and TRBJ1-3, with D possibly being TRBD1 (6 bases). This CDR3 contains 13 residues. Germline loops: CDR1 LGHNA, CDR2 YNFKEQ. With 2 bases removed from V and 14 bases from J, the gap between germline ends came to 16 bases. CDR3 protein: CASSQRGGLDLYF. CDR3 nucleotides: TGTGCCAGCAGCCAAAGGGGGGGGCTAGACCTATATTTT.